This section outlines one T cell receptor beta chain sequence together with its context. What antigen it recognizes has not been identified. No per-base quality is available; no much larger clone lies one base away. The data derive from a study of control samples from healthy donors and cancer patients (dated by TCRdb to about 2020). Receptor libraries were prepared by the immunoSEQ multiplex PCR assay. TCRdb limited this immuneACCESS table to in-frame rearrangements with V and J called. A share of clones is missing; checked studies link under half to unresolved V genes, and the rest is unexplained. This sample is represented by approximately 120,000 clones; approximately 84% of them were singletons. The top ten constitute about 1.8% of the sample. The receptor comes from a young man in good health. The sequenced material came from blood.

The CDR3 loop reads CATSARGHYNEQFF. The bases read TGTGCCACCAGTGCCCGGGGTCACTACAATGAGCAGTTCTTC. The receptor chain draws on TRBV24-1 and TRBJ2-1; TRBD2 could be the D gene, as 5 bases match. The CDR3, from cysteine to phenylalanine, totals 14 residues. The sequence is cut down to CDR3 DNA, 42 bases in frame from base 1. The CDR1 and CDR2 encoded by the germline V gene are KGHDR and SFDVKD. The germline ends are 10 bases apart after V is trimmed by 5 bases and J by 3 bases.